The rows below give T cell receptor beta chains drawn from one sample of a study of cytomegalovirus exposure and HLA in healthy donors. Profiling relied on immunoSEQ multiplex PCR, and the TCRdb table lists in-frame clones only, not all of them. Of around 200,000 clones in the sample, around 77% were seen once. Sequences were obtained from PBMCs. The receptor source for this set is a female donor in good health and CMV-seronegative. Each CDR3 is given with its conserved first and last residue. The order of the fields is clone size, J gene, D gene, V gene, CDR3 DNA, CDR3 protein. The D gene is left open where the match is weak. Clone size is shown for a subset of rows, as once, few, many or a class of expanded clone.

few | TRBJ2-2 | - | TRBV5-1 | TGCGCCAGCAGCTTGGTCCCTAGTACCGGGGAGCTGTTTTTT | CASSLVPSTGELFF
- | TRBJ2-3 | TRBD2 | TRBV9 | TGTGCCAGCAGCGTAGCCACCGGAGGAGCGGGGCACACAGATACGCAGTATTTT | CASSVATGGAGHTDTQYF
- | TRBJ1-1 | TRBD1 | TRBV13 | TGTGCCAGCAGCTCCAGACAGGGGTGGGGGATGAACACTGAAGCTTTCTTT | CASSSRQGWGMNTEAFF
- | TRBJ2-1 | TRBD2 | TRBV4-1 | TGCGCCAGCAGCCAGCCCTTAGCGGGTAGGGGCAATGAGCAGTTCTTC | CASSQPLAGRGNEQFF
- | TRBJ2-4 | - | TRBV5-6 | TGTGCCAGCAGCTTGGGCAGAGCCAAAAACATTCAGTACTTC | CASSLGRAKNIQYF
- | TRBJ1-5 | - | TRBV4-1 | TGCGCCAGCAGCCCGCGACAGGATAGTAGCAATCAGCCCCAGCATTTT | CASSPRQDSSNQPQHF
- | TRBJ2-7 | TRBD1 | TRBV29-1 | TGCAGCGTTGGGACAGGCGGATCCCGCTACGAGCAGTACTTC | CSVGTGGSRYEQYF
- | TRBJ1-1 | - | TRBV6-5 | TGTGCCAGCAGTTACTCGGCAGGCAACGTGAACACTGAAGCTTTCTTT | CASSYSAGNVNTEAFF
- | TRBJ2-1 | TRBD2 | TRBV19 | TGTGCCAGTACTTCACTAGCGGGAGAACGAAATGAGCAGTTCTTC | CASTSLAGERNEQFF
- | TRBJ2-2 | TRBD2 | TRBV11-3 | TGTGCCAGCAGCTTGTGGGCGGGGGGCCTGAACACCGGGGAGCTGTTTTTT | CASSLWAGGLNTGELFF
- | TRBJ2-6 | - | TRBV7-6 | TGTGCCAGCAGCTTAGCATACTCTGGGGCCAACGTCCTGACTTTC | CASSLAYSGANVLTF
- | TRBJ2-7 | TRBD2 | TRBV4-1 | TGCGCCAGCAGCCAAGATCGGCTAGCGGGCTACGAGCAGTACTTC | CASSQDRLAGYEQYF
- | TRBJ2-1 | TRBD2 | TRBV9 | TGTGCCAGCAGCCAAACTAGCGGTCCGTACAATGAGCAGTTCTTC | CASSQTSGPYNEQFF
- | TRBJ1-1 | - | TRBV18 | TGTGCCAGCTCACCGTTACCAGGGAGGGAAATGAACACTGAAGCTTTCTTT | CASSPLPGREMNTEAFF
- | TRBJ2-7 | TRBD1 | TRBV27 | TGTGCCAGCAGTCCCCAGGGGGCTGCCTACGAGCAGTACTTC | CASSPQGAAYEQYF
- | TRBJ2-5 | TRBD1 | TRBV28 | TGTGCCAGCAGCCATACCCGACAGGGGAAAGAGACCCAGTACTTC | CASSHTRQGKETQYF
- | TRBJ1-2 | TRBD1 | TRBV7-9 | TGTGCCAGCAGCTTGGCCGGGACAGGGGTCCCCTATGGCTACACCTTC | CASSLAGTGVPYGYTF
few | TRBJ1-4 | - | TRBV19 | TGTGCCAGTAGTATGGGGCCTGGAGAAAAACTGTTTTTT | CASSMGPGEKLFF
- | TRBJ1-5 | - | TRBV30 | TGTGCCTGGAGTGCCGGGGACAACTCGAATCAGCCCCAGCATTTT | CAWSAGDNSNQPQHF
- | TRBJ1-3 | - | TRBV14 | TGTGCCAGCAGCCAAGACAGGGGTCGGAGAAACACCATATATTTT | CASSQDRGRRNTIYF
few | TRBJ1-5 | TRBD1 | TRBV2 | TGTGCCAGCAATGGGGGACAGGGGGATCAGCCCCAGCATTTT | CASNGGQGDQPQHF
- | TRBJ1-1 | - | TRBV28 | TGTGCCAGCAGTATACCGGGGGGCGAAGCTTTCTTT | CASSIPGGEAFF
- | TRBJ1-5 | - | TRBV29-1 | TGCAGCGTTTGGGGGGGAGGGGGTCAGCCCCAGCATTTT | CSVWGGGGQPQHF
- | TRBJ2-7 | TRBD1 | TRBV4-1 | TGCGCCAGCAGCCGCGTCACAGGGGTTGGCGAGCAGTACTTC | CASSRVTGVGEQYF
once | TRBJ1-5 | TRBD1 | TRBV5-6 | TGTGCCAGCAGCTTAGGGACAGGGAATAATCAGCCCCAGCATTTT | CASSLGTGNNQPQHF
- | TRBJ1-4 | - | TRBV11-2 | TGTGCCAGCAGCTTAGGGCAGTTTGGTAATGAAAAACTGTTTTTT | CASSLGQFGNEKLFF
- | TRBJ2-7 | TRBD1 | TRBV29-1 | TGCAGCGTTGTGGGACAGGCCCAATCCTACGAGCAGTACTTC | CSVVGQAQSYEQYF
- | TRBJ2-7 | TRBD2 | TRBV28 | TGTGCCAGCAGCACGACTAGCGGGAGATCCTACGAGCAGTACTTC | CASSTTSGRSYEQYF
- | TRBJ1-5 | - | TRBV19 | TGTGCCAGTAGTATAGATGTGGGACATAGCGTCCATTTT | CASSIDVGHSVHF
- | TRBJ2-1 | TRBD2 | TRBV9 | TGTGCCAGCAGCCGGGGGGGGAGTAGGACCTACAATGAGCAGTTCTTC | CASSRGGSRTYNEQFF
- | TRBJ1-6 | TRBD1 | TRBV6-5 | TGTGCCAGCCCCCCAGGGGGGTATAATTCACCCCTCCACTTT | CASPPGGYNSPLHF